This T cell receptor beta chain was recovered during a study of blood T cell repertoires in COVID-19. Per the study methods: Estimated nucleated cell counts came from reference gene primer amplification. Sequenced by immunoSEQ multiplex PCR; TCRdb stores in-frame clones only, minus some. From that table come the V and J calls and clone size; the DNA was used to work out D and trimming. The top ten clones hold approximately 6.2% of a sample with 360,000 or so clones, 90% of them seen once. The CDR3 contains 13 residues. The V gene's germline CDR1 is SEHNR and CDR2 FQNEAQ (reference sequence). V dropped 1 base and J dropped 5 bases, with 8 bases sitting between them.

This clonotype was sampled from a man between 18 and 29 years old with active or convalescent COVID-19. Sample: peripheral blood. The rearrangement joins TRBV7-9 to TRBJ2-5; D is perhaps TRBD1 (5 bases). The CDR3 DNA sequence: TGTGCCAGCAGCTTAGGACAGTGGGAGACCCAGTACTTC. This encodes CASSLGQWETQYF. The full variable domain, its missing parts supplied by reference TRBV7-9 and TRBJ2-5, is DTGVSQNPRHKITKRGQNVTFRCDPISEHNRLYWYRQTLGQGPEFLTYFQNEAQLEKSRLLSDRFSAERPKGSFSTLEIQRTEQGDSAMYLCASSLGQWETQYFGPGTRLLVL.